Each of the 20 T cell receptor beta chains below was sequenced from the same sample in a study of shared clonotypes between healthy human individuals (dated by TCRdb to the early 2020s). The receptor library was made with the immunoSEQ multiplex PCR assay. Here the immuneACCESS table is served through TCRdb, limited to in-frame sequences with V and J called. Missing clones are a known gap in these copies; in checked studies unresolved V genes cover under half, and the rest lacks a known reason. The sample table records a few million clones; about 93% of these occur just once. The top ten clonotypes cover over 1.5% of the sample. For the CD8 naive samples, CD45RO-negative cells were positively selected for CCR7, yielding a CD45RA+CCR7+ population from which TemRA cells were excluded. Material for sequencing was naive CD8+ T cells from PBMCs. This specimen's cell subset or site label, per the study, means: CD45RA+CCR7+. Receptor source: a man aged 18 to 29 in good health. Some clones in this sample may be carry-over from other donors' samples.

The V call is TRBV11-2, the J call TRBJ2-7; the match to TRBD2 covers 7 bases. There are 15 residues in the CDR3. The V and J ends lost 5 bases and 6 bases, in that order; junction bases with no gene match: 13. Germline loops: CDR1 SGHAT, CDR2 FQNNGV. CDR3 nucleotide sequence: TGTGCCAGCAGCCAAGGAGCGGGATCCCGCTTCGAGCAGTACTTC. It specifies CASSQGAGSRFEQYF.

V usage is TRBV7-9 and J usage is TRBJ2-3; the D gene is possibly TRBD1 (6 bases). CDR1 and CDR2 (germline): SEHNR, FQNEAQ (reference sequence). The CDR3 runs 16 residues. Trimming stripped 1 base from V and 0 bases from J, with 11 bases between. The CDR3: CASSLGQGYSTDTQYF. CDR3 DNA sequence: TGTGCCAGCAGCTTAGGGCAGGGGTATAGCACAGATACGCAGTATTTT.

V gene TRBV4-2 combines with J gene TRBJ1-1; D is possibly TRBD1 (5 bases). The V end lost 1 base, the J end lost 4 bases, and 13 bases lay between the germline ends. This CDR3 spans 15 amino acids. Germline CDR1 reads LGHNA; CDR2 reads YNFKEQ. The CDR3 region is CASSQVQGFSTEAFF. In nucleotides, the CDR3 is TGTGCCAGCAGCCAAGTGCAGGGATTCAGCACTGAAGCTTTCTTT.

V usage is TRBV28 and J usage is TRBJ2-3; D unclear. V lost 3 bases and J 2 bases, leaving 9 bases between the germline ends. CDR3 length equals 14 residues. Germline CDR1 and CDR2: MDHEN and SYDVKM. This CDR3 is CASSLGWATDTQYF. Here the CDR3 DNA reads TGTGCCAGCAGTTTGGGGTGGGCCACAGATACGCAGTATTTT.

The genes are TRBV14 and TRBJ2-1; D is uncertain. In germline, CDR1 is SGHDN, CDR2 FVKESK. The CDR3 totals 16 residues. V was pared by 3 bases and J by 5 bases, with 17 bases between. DNA of the CDR3: TGTGCCAGCAGCCACACGTGGGCCCCTATACACAATGAGCAGTTCTTC. Encoded protein: CASSHTWAPIHNEQFF.

The J gene is TRBJ1-2, the V gene TRBV28; D unclear. Trimming took off 7 bases at V and 0 bases at J, with 12 bases between the two ends. The germline V gene encodes CDR1 MDHEN and CDR2 SYDVKM. The CDR3 is made up of 14 amino acids. CDR3: CASKGSLANYGYTF. The CDR3 bases are TGTGCCAGCAAGGGATCCCTAGCTAACTATGGCTACACCTTC.

The chain has TRBV7-8 and TRBJ2-2; 10 positions match TRBD2. In germline, CDR1 is SGHVS, CDR2 FQNEAQ. The V segment lost 3 bases and the J segment 0 bases; nucleotides outside the gene matches: 10. The CDR3 spans 19 residues. The CDR3 bases are TGTGCCAGCAGCTTGGGGCTAGCGGGAGAGTGGGCGAACACCGGGGAGCTGTTTTTT. It specifies CASSLGLAGEWANTGELFF.

This chain links TRBV6-6 with TRBJ2-7; 8 bases are a match to TRBD1. The CDR3 totals 13 residues. V gave up 6 bases and J gave up 5 bases; unmatched junction bases: 6. Germline CDR1 and CDR2: MNHNY and SVGAGI (reference sequence). CDR3 coding DNA: TGTGCCAGCAGAGACAGGGGTATTGACGAGCAGTACTTC. It specifies CASRDRGIDEQYF.

J is TRBJ1-5 and V is TRBV28; the D gene is possibly TRBD1 (5 bases). Germline-derived CDR1 and CDR2 are MDHEN and SYDVKM. V lost 5 bases and J 5 bases, leaving 13 bases between the germline ends. The CDR3 has 14 residues. CDR3 sequence reads: CASSRSGSDQPQHF. DNA for the CDR3: TGTGCCAGCAGTAGATCAGGGAGCGATCAGCCCCAGCATTTT.

The chain uses TRBV27 and TRBJ2-7, with TRBD1 matching over 9 bases. This CDR3 spans 14 amino acids. V shed 3 bases and J 6 bases; nucleotides not matched to a gene: 6. Germline V CDR1 and CDR2: MNHEY, SMNVEV (reference sequence). Written as DNA, the CDR3 is TGTGCCAGCAGTTTCGATGGGACAGGGTTCGAGCAGTACTTC. Its protein is CASSFDGTGFEQYF.

Details on this clone: Additional DNA sequences in this sample encode the identical CDR3. The J gene is TRBJ2-1, the V gene TRBV9; 7 bases fit TRBD2. This CDR3 comprises 15 residues. CDR1 is SGDLS, CDR2 YYNGEE, per germline. The V segment lost 0 bases and the J segment 7 bases; nucleotides outside the gene matches: 7. The CDR3 DNA is TGTGCCAGCAGCGTAGGCTCGGGAGGAGCGAATGAGCAGTTCTTC. As protein: CASSVGSGGANEQFF.

CDR3 sequence reads: CASTPLAGGTSYEQYF. The CDR3 nucleotides are TGTGCCAGCACCCCCCTAGCGGGAGGGACGTCCTACGAGCAGTACTTC. The chain uses TRBV7-9 and TRBJ2-7, with 12 positions matching TRBD2. V shed 7 bases and J 1 base; nucleotides not matched to a gene: 8. The CDR3 is 16 amino acids. Per germline, CDR1 SEHNR and CDR2 FQNEAQ (reference sequence).

This chain links TRBV6-1 with TRBJ2-7; a weak D match, TRBD1 (8 bases). This CDR3 has 15 amino acids. The germline gives CDR1 MNHNS, CDR2 SASEGT. Trimming left V 6 bases short and J 2 bases short, with 17 bases between. Here the CDR3 DNA reads TGTGCCAGCAGGTCGGACAGGGACTACCCCTACGAGCAGTACTTC. Translated, it gives CASRSDRDYPYEQYF.

This clone was observed once. The chain links TRBV19 to TRBJ2-5; 8 nucleotides agree with TRBD1. The CDR3 runs to 17 residues. Per the germline V gene, CDR1 is LNHDA and CDR2 is SQIVND (reference sequence). V lost 1 base, J lost 5 bases, and 12 bases stayed unmatched. The CDR3 bases are TGTGCCAGTAGTATAGGGGCTAGCAGGGGGCTCGCTGAGACCCAGTACTTC. As protein: CASSIGASRGLAETQYF.

The genes are TRBV6-5 and TRBJ2-5, with unresolved D. With the DNA end fitting TRBJ2-7 better, the J assignment may be wrong. This CDR3 region has 13 residues. Germline V gene sequence: CDR1 MNHEY, CDR2 SVGAGI. In nucleotides, the CDR3 is TGTGCCAGCAGTTACTCGGCAGGCTACGAGCAGTACTTC. Encoded protein: CASSYSAGYEQYF.

The chain recombines TRBV4-3 with TRBJ2-6, with D possibly TRBD2 on 6 matching bases. This CDR3 comprises 17 residues. From germline, CDR1 is LGHNA and CDR2 YSLEER. Trimming took off 1 base at V and 4 bases at J, with 14 bases between the two ends. The CDR3 DNA reads as TGCGCCAGCAGCCAAGGGGCCCCGGGAGCGGGGGCCAACGTCCTGACTTTC. Translated, it gives CASSQGAPGAGANVLTF.

In this sample, this clone turned up once. V is TRBV10-3 and J is TRBJ2-1, with 7 bases identical to TRBD2. V shed 4 bases and J 7 bases; nucleotides not matched to a gene: 10. This CDR3 is built from 15 residues. Germline lookup yields CDR1 ENHRY and CDR2 SYGVKD. This CDR3 reads CAISGSGTNSNEQFF. In DNA form, the CDR3 reads TGTGCCATCAGTGGGTCCGGGACTAACTCGAATGAGCAGTTCTTC.

This clone was detected once. The genes are TRBV11-3 and TRBJ2-7; D unclear. The CDR3 length is 13 residues. The germline V gene has CDR1 SGHNT and CDR2 YENEEA. V lost 4 bases, J lost 6 bases, and 13 bases lay in between. DNA for the CDR3: TGTGCCAGCAGCTACCTCGAGTCGAGCGAGCAGTACTTC. Its protein is CASSYLESSEQYF.

This rearrangement joins TRBV5-4 to TRBJ1-2; D gene ambiguous. The CDR3 extends over 13 amino acids. Trimming took off 9 bases at V and 3 bases at J, with 15 bases between the two ends. Germline loops: CDR1 SGHNT, CDR2 YYREEE (reference sequence). The CDR3 DNA reads TGTGCCAACCCGGTTGCAAACGACTATGGCTACACCTTC. This translates into CANPVANDYGYTF.

J is TRBJ2-3 and V is TRBV7-9, with D possibly matching TRBD1 (6 bases). Trimming removed 1 base from V and 9 bases from J, with 17 bases in between. CDR1 is SEHNR, CDR2 FQNEAQ, per germline (reference sequence). CDR3 size: 15 residues. CDR3 residues: CASSLGGPGIGTQYF. The CDR3 region has the DNA TGTGCCAGCAGCTTAGGGGGGCCGGGTATAGGAACGCAGTATTTT.